This TCR beta chain is drawn from a study of technical replicates of blood from a few donors. Data came from immunoSEQ multiplex PCR; TCRdb stores just in-frame clones and leaves some out. This table holds 55,000 to 85,000 clones, approximately 97% found once. Germline trimming cut 5 bases from V and 7 bases from J; bases unmatched to any gene: 8. This CDR3 contains 15 residues. From germline, CDR1 is SGHTA and CDR2 FQGTGA. The source is a human donor in good health. The chain has TRBV7-3 and TRBJ2-2; 9 bases match TRBD1. The material sequenced was T cells isolated from PBMCs. CDR3 sequence: CASSLRDRVGGELFF. CDR3 bases: TGTGCCAGCAGCCTTCGGGACAGGGTTGGCGGGGAGCTGTTTTTT. The entire variable domain, with the rest obtained from reference TRBV7-3 and TRBJ2-2, is as follows: GAGVSQTPSNKVTEKGKYVELRCDPISGHTALYWYRQSLGQGPEFLIYFQGTGAADDSGLPNDRFFAVRPEGSVSTLKIQRTERGDSAVYLCASSLRDRVGGELFFGEGSRLTVL.